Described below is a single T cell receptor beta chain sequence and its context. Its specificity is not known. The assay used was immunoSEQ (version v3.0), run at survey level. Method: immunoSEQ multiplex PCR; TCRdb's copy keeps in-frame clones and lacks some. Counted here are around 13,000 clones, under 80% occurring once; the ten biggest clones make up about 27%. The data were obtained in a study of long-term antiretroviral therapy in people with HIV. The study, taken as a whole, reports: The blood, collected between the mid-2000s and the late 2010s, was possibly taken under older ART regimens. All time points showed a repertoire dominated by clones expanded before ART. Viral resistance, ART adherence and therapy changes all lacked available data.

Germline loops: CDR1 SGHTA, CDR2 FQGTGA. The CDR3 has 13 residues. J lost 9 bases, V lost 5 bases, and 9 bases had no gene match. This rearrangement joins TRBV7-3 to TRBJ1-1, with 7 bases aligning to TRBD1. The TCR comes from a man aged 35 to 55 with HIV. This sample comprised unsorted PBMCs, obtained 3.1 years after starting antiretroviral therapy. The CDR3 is CASSRRRDSQAFF. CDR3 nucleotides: TGTGCCAGCAGCCGCCGCCGGGACAGTCAAGCTTTCTTT.